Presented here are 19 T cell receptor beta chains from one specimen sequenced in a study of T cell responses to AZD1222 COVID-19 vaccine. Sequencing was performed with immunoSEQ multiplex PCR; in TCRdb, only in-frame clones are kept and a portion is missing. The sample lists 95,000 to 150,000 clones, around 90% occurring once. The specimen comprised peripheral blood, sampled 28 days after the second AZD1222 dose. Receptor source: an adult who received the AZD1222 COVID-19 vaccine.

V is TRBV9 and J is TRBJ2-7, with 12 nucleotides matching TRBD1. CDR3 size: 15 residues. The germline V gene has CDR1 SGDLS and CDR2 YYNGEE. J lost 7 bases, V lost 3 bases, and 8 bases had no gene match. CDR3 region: CASSGPGTGGFEQYF. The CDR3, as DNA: TGTGCCAGCAGCGGACCCGGGACAGGGGGCTTTGAGCAGTACTTC.

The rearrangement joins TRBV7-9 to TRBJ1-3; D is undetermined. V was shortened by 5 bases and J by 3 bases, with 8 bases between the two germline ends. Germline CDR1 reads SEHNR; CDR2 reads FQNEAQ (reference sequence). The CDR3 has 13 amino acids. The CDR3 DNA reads TGTGCCAGCAGCCGACGGAGTGGAAACACCATATATTTT. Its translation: CASSRRSGNTIYF.

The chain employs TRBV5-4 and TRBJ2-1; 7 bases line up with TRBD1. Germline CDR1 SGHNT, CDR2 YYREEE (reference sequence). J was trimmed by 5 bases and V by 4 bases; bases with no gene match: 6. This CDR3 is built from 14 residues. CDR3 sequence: CASSPGQDHNEQFF. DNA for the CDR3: TGTGCCAGCAGCCCCGGACAGGATCACAATGAGCAGTTCTTC.

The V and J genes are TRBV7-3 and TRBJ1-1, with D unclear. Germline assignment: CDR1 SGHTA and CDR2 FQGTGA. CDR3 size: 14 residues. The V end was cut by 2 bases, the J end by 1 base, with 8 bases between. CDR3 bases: TGTGCCAGCAGCTTATATGGAGGGAACACTGAAGCTTTCTTT. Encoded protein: CASSLYGGNTEAFF. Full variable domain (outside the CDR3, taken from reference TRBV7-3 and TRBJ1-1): GAGVSQTPSNKVTEKGKYVELRCDPISGHTALYWYRQSLGQGPEFLIYFQGTGAADDSGLPNDRFFAVRPEGSVSTLKIQRTERGDSAVYLCASSLYGGNTEAFFGQGTRLTVV.

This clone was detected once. The CDR3 region is CASSGFGGPASVEQYF. CDR3 nucleotides: TGTGCCAGCAGCGGGTTTGGGGGGCCGGCTTCTGTGGAGCAGTACTTC. The rearrangement uses TRBV16 and TRBJ2-7, with D perhaps matching TRBD1 or TRBD2 (6 bases each). V lost 5 bases and J 7 bases, leaving 24 bases between the germline ends. CDR3 length: 16 amino acids. Looked up from germline, CDR1 is KGHSY and CDR2 is FQNENV.

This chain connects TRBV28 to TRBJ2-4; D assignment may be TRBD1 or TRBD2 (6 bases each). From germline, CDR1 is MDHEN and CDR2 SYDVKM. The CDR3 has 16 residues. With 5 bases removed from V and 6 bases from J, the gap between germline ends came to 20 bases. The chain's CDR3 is CASSGGTLGYGNIQYF. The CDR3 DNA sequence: TGTGCCAGCAGTGGGGGGACACTGGGTTACGGAAACATTCAGTACTTC. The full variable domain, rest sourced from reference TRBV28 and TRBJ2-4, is DVKVTQSSRYLVKRTGEKVFLECVQDMDHENMFWYRQDPGLGLRLIYFSYDVKMKEKGDIPEGYSVSREKKERFSLILESASTNQTSMYLCASSGGTLGYGNIQYFGAGTRLSVL.

The CDR3 here is CASSLATSGAYEQYF. CDR3 nucleotides: TGTGCCAGCAGCTTAGCCACCTCGGGAGCCTACGAGCAGTACTTC. This rearrangement joins TRBV7-2 to TRBJ2-7, with a weak D call TRBD2 (6 bases). V was shortened by 0 bases and J by 2 bases, with 11 bases between the two germline ends. The CDR3 is 15 amino acids. Germline CDR1 is SGHTA and CDR2 is FQGNSA. The complete variable domain, with remaining parts taken from reference TRBV7-2 and TRBJ2-7, reads GAGVSQSPSNKVTEKGKDVELRCDPISGHTALYWYRQSLGQGLEFLIYFQGNSAPDKSGLPSDRFSAERTGGSVSTLTIQRTQQEDSAVYLCASSLATSGAYEQYFGPGTRLTVT.

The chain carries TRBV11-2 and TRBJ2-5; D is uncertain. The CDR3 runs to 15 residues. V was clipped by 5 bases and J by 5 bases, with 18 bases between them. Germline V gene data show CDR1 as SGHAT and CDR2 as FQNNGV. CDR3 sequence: CASSPTVVRMETQYF. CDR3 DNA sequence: TGTGCCAGCAGCCCTACTGTGGTGCGAATGGAGACCCAGTACTTC.

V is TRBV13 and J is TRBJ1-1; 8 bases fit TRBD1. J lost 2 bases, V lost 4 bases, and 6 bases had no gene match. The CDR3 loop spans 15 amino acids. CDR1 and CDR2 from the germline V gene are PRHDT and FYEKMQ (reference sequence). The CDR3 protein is CASSSSDRGNTEAFF. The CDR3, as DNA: TGTGCCAGCAGCTCATCCGACAGGGGAAACACTGAAGCTTTCTTT.

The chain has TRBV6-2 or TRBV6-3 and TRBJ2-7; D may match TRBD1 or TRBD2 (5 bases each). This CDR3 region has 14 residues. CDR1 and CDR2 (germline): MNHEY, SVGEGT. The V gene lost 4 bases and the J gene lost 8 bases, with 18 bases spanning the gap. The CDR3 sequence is CASSFGGALQQQYF. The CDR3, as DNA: TGTGCCAGCAGTTTTGGGGGAGCCTTACAGCAGCAGTACTTC.

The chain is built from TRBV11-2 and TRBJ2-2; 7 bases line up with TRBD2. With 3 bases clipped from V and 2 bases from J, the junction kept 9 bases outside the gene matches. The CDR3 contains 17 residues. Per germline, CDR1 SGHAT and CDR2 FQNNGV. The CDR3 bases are TGTGCCAGCAGCTTGGGCGGAGAGCGGGGCAACACCGGGGAGCTGTTTTTT. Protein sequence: CASSLGGERGNTGELFF. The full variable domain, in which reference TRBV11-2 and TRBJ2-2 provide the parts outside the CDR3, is EAGVAQSPRYKIIEKRQSVAFWCNPISGHATLYWYQQILGQGPKLLIQFQNNGVVDDSQLPKDRFSAERLKGVDSTLKIQPAKLEDSAVYLCASSLGGERGNTGELFFGEGSRLTVL.

CDR3 in amino acids: CASSPGGFLNTEAFF. The CDR3 region has the DNA TGTGCCAGCAGCCCCGGGGGGTTCTTGAACACTGAAGCTTTCTTT. The chain recombines TRBV9 with TRBJ1-1; D possibly corresponds to TRBD1 (5 bases). V was pared by 4 bases and J by 0 bases, with 13 bases between. Germline V gives CDR1 SGDLS, CDR2 YYNGEE. This CDR3 contains 15 residues.

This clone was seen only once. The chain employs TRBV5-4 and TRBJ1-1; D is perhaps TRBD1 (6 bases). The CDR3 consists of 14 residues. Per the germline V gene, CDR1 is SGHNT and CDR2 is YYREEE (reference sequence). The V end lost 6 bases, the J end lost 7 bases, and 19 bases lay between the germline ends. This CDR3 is CASKLYPGAHEAFF. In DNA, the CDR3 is TGTGCCAGCAAGTTGTATCCGGGGGCGCATGAAGCTTTCTTT.

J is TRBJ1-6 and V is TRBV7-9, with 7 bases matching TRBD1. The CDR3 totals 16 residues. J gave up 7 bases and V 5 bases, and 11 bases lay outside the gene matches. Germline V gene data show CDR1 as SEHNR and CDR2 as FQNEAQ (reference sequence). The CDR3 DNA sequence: TGTGCCAGCAGCCGACAGGGAACGGCCGGCAATTCACCCCTCCACTTT. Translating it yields CASSRQGTAGNSPLHF.

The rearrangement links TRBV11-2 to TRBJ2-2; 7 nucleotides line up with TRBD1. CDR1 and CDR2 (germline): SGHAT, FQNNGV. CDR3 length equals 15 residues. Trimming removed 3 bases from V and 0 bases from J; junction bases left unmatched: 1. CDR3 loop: CASSFTGANTGELFF. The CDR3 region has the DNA TGTGCCAGCAGCTTTACAGGGGCGAACACCGGGGAGCTGTTTTTT.

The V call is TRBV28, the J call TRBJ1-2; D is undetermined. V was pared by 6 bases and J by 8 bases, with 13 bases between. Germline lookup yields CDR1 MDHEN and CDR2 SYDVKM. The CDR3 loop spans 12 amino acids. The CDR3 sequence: CASRGLGDGYTF. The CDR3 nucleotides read TGTGCCAGCAGAGGGTTAGGAGACGGCTACACCTTC.

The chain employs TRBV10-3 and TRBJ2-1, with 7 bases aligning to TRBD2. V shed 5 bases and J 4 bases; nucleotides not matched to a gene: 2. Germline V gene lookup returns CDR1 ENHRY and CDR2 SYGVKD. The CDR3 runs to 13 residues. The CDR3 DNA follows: TGTGCCATCAGTAGCGGGGAATACAATGAGCAGTTCTTC. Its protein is CAISSGEYNEQFF.

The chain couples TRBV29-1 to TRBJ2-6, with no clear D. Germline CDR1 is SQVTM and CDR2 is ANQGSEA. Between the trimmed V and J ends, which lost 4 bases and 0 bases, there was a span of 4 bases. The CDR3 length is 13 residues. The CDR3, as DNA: TGCAGCGTTGGGAGCTCTGGGGCCAACGTCCTGACTTTC. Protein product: CSVGSSGANVLTF.

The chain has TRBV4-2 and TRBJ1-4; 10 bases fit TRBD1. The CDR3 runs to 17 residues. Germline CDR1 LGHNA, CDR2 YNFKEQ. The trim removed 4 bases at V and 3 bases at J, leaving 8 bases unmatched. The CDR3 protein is CASSPRQGAEPNEKLFF. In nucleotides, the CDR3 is TGTGCCAGCAGCCCCCGACAGGGGGCAGAACCTAATGAAAAACTGTTTTTT.